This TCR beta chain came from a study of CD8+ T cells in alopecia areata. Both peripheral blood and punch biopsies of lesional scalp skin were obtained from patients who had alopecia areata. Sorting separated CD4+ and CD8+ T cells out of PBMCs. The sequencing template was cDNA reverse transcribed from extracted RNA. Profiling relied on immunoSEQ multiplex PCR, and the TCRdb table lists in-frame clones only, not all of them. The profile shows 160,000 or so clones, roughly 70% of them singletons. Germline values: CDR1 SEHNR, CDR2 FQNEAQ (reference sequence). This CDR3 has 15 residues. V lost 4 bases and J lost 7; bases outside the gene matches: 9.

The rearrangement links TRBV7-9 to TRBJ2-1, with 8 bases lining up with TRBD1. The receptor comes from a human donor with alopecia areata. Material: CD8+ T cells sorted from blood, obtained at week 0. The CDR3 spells CASSWDTGGRNEQFF. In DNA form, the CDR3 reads TGTGCCAGCAGCTGGGATACAGGGGGTCGGAATGAGCAGTTCTTC.